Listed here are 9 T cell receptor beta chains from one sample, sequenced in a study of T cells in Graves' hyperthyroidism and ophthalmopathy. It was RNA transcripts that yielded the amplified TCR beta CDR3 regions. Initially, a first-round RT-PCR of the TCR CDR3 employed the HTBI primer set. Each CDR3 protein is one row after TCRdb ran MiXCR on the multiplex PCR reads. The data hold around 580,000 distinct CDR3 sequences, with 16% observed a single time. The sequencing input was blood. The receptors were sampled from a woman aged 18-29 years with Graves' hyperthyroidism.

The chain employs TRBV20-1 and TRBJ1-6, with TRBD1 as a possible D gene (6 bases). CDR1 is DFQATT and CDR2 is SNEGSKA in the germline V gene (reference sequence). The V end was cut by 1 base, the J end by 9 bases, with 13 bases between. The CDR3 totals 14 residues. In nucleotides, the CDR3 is TGCAGTGCTAGAGTCTCAAGGGGGGTTTCACCCCTCCACTTT. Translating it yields CSARVSRGVSPLHF.

The CDR3 DNA follows: TGCAGTGCTAGAGAGACAGGGGGCGCTTCCCCACCCCTCCACTTT. The encoded protein is CSARETGGASPPLHF. The chain has TRBV20-1 and TRBJ1-6; 10 bases line up with TRBD1. Germline values: CDR1 DFQATT, CDR2 SNEGSKA (reference sequence). The CDR3 covers 15 residues. The ends lost 0 bases at V and 11 bases at J; junction bases unmatched: 7.

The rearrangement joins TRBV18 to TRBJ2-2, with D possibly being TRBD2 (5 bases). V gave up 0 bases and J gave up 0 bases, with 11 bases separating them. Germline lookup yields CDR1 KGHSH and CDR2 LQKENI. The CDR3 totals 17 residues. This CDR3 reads CASSPPGHGANTGELFF. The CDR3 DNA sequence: TGTGCCAGCTCACCACCCGGCCACGGGGCGAACACCGGGGAGCTGTTTTTT.

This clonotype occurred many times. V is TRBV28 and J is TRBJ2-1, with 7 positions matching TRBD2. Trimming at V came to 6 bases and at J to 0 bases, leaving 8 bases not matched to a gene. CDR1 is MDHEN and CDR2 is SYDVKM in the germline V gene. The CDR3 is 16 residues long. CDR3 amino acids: CASSPRLAFSYNEQFF. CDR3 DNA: TGTGCCAGCAGCCCCAGACTAGCCTTCTCCTACAATGAGCAGTTCTTC.

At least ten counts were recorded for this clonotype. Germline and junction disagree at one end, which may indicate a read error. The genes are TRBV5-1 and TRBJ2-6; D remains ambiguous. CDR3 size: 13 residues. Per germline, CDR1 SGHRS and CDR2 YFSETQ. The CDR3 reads CASSFSGANVLTF. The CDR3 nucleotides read TGTGCCAGCAGCTTCTCTGGGGCCAACGTCCTGACTTTC.

The DNA of the CDR3 is TGTGCCAGCAGTTTCTCGGGCGGGGGGGGCGATACGCAGTATTTT. Its protein product is CASSFSGGGGDTQYF. V is TRBV12-3 or TRBV12-4 and J is TRBJ2-3; 9 nucleotides match TRBD2. With V trimmed by 3 bases and J by 6 bases, 7 bases remained unmatched. This CDR3 comprises 15 residues.

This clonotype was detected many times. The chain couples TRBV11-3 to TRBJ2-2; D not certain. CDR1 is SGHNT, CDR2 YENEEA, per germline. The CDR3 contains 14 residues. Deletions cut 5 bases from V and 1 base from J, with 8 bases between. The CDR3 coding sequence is TGTGCCAGCAGCCATGGGGTGAACACCGGGGAGCTGTTTTTT. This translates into CASSHGVNTGELFF.

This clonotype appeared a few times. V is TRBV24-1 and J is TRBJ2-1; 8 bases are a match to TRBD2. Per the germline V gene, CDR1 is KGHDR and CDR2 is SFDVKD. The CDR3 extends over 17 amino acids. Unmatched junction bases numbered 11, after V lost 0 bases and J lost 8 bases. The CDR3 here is CATSDLRPGGGWHEQFF. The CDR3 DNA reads TGTGCCACCAGTGATTTGCGGCCTGGCGGGGGGTGGCATGAGCAGTTCTTC.

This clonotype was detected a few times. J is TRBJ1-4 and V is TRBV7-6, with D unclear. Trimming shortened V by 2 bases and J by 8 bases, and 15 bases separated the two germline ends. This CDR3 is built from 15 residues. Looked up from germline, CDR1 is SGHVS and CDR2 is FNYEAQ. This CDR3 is CASSLSTPPSEKLFF. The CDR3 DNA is TGTGCCAGCAGCTTAAGCACGCCGCCGAGCGAAAAACTGTTTTTT.